This T cell receptor (beta chain) originates from a study of cytomegalovirus exposure and HLA in healthy donors. Findings of the study overall: On later analysis, the bulk of CMV-associated TCR beta chains appeared to be HLA-restricted. Accurate HLA-A and HLA-B prediction from TCR beta sequences was reported for most subjects.

13 Jbeta primers and 60 Vbeta primers were used for the PCR. Clones were sequenced by immunoSEQ multiplex PCR, and TCRdb holds only the in-frame ones, with some missing. The table records 200,000 or so clones, 78% of them present only once. Healthy people donating bone marrow made up the donors. Of note for this clone: Its target is not known.

The specimen was PBMCs. The source of this sequence is a woman aged 25 to 39 in good health and CMV-seropositive.

The DNA for the CDR3 is TGTGCCAGCAGGGGACACGGGAACACTGAAGCTTTCTTT. Translated: CASRGHGNTEAFF. V is TRBV27 and J is TRBJ1-1; D is perhaps TRBD1 (6 bases). Germline CDR1 and CDR2: MNHEY and SMNVEV (reference sequence). The CDR3 has 13 residues. Trimming pared 6 bases from V and 1 base from J, leaving 9 bases between.